This passage covers 22 T cell receptor beta chains from one sample sequenced in a study of T cell changes during pregnancy in multiple sclerosis. Sequenced by immunoSEQ multiplex PCR; TCRdb stores in-frame clones only, minus some. The data contain about 28,000 clones, around 88% of them singletons. The source material was CD4+ T cells from peripheral blood mononuclear cells, sampled in the first trimester of pregnancy. These receptors were collected from a female donor in good health, enrolled as a control in a pregnancy study.

The chain uses TRBV6-1 and TRBJ1-1, with 8 bases aligning to TRBD1. The germline CDR1 and CDR2 sequences are MNHNS and SASEGT. Unmatched junction bases numbered 5, after V lost 4 bases and J lost 4 bases. This CDR3 has 14 residues. DNA of the CDR3: TGTGCCAGCAGTGTCGAGGGGACAGGCACTGAAGCTTTCTTT. Its translation: CASSVEGTGTEAFF.

This clone has just one count. The rearrangement links TRBV28 to TRBJ2-7; 7 nucleotides agree with TRBD2. Germline V CDR1 and CDR2: MDHEN, SYDVKM. V lost 4 bases to trimming and J lost 0 bases; unmatched junction nucleotides: 9. The CDR3 totals 16 residues. The CDR3 sequence is CASSSSYGGTSYEQYF. In DNA form, the CDR3 reads TGTGCCAGCAGTTCCAGTTACGGGGGGACCTCCTACGAGCAGTACTTC.

The V call is TRBV19, the J call TRBJ1-2; 9 positions agree with TRBD1. With V trimmed by 3 bases and J by 4 bases, 3 bases remained unmatched. Germline assignment: CDR1 LNHDA and CDR2 SQIVND (reference sequence). This CDR3 region has 14 residues. Here the CDR3 reads CASSMGQGPYGYTF. The CDR3 DNA reads as TGTGCCAGTAGTATGGGACAGGGTCCCTATGGCTACACCTTC.

The chain links TRBV2 to TRBJ2-5, with 7 bases fitting TRBD2. Germline loops: CDR1 SNHLY, CDR2 FYNNEI. CDR3 size: 13 residues. V lost 7 bases and J lost 4; bases outside the gene matches: 6. The CDR3 region is CASNPWEGETQYF. In DNA form, the CDR3 reads TGTGCCAGCAACCCTTGGGAGGGAGAGACCCAGTACTTC.

The rearrangement uses TRBV5-1 and TRBJ2-1; possibly TRBD1 for D (5 bases). CDR1 is SGHRS and CDR2 is YFSETQ in the germline V gene. Trimming took off 3 bases at V and 4 bases at J, with 11 bases between the two ends. The CDR3 runs to 14 residues. The CDR3 region is CASSSEAGYNEQFF. Here the CDR3 DNA reads TGCGCCAGCAGCTCGGAAGCAGGGTACAATGAGCAGTTCTTC.

The rearrangement uses TRBV7-2 and TRBJ2-3; 16 bases agree with TRBD2. The CDR3 loop spans 18 amino acids. The V gene's germline CDR1 is SGHTA and CDR2 FQGNSA. Trimming at V came to 5 bases and at J to 6 bases, leaving 11 bases not matched to a gene. The CDR3 bases are TGTGCCAGCAGCCCCGGGACTAGCGGGAGGGCCCGGGGCGATACGCAGTATTTT. This translates into CASSPGTSGRARGDTQYF.

The chain combines TRBV19 with TRBJ2-3; 8 nucleotides line up with TRBD1. This CDR3 contains 18 residues. Losses at the gene ends were 4 bases for V and 0 bases for J; bases not matched to a gene: 12. Germline CDR1 reads LNHDA; CDR2 reads SQIVND (reference sequence). In DNA, the CDR3 is TGTGCCAGTAGTACCTCATCCGACAGGGGCACTAGCACAGATACGCAGTATTTT. Translation: CASSTSSDRGTSTDTQYF.

The chain recombines TRBV14 with TRBJ2-7, with unresolved D. The CDR3 consists of 14 residues. Germline assignment: CDR1 SGHDN and CDR2 FVKESK. V dropped 1 base and J dropped 4 bases, with 11 bases sitting between them. CDR3 residues: CASSQGVFGYEQYF. The DNA for the CDR3 is TGTGCCAGCAGCCAAGGGGTCTTCGGGTACGAGCAGTACTTC.

The V call is TRBV6-1, the J call TRBJ1-1, with D unclear. Trimming stripped 6 bases from V and 3 bases from J, with 14 bases between. The CDR3 length is 14 residues. Germline V CDR1 and CDR2: MNHNS, SASEGT. The CDR3 nucleotides read TGTGCCAGCAGGCCCGGAGGGAGGGACACTGAAGCTTTCTTT. Protein product: CASRPGGRDTEAFF.

The chain is built from TRBV4-1 and TRBJ2-2; D gene ambiguous. The CDR3 has 15 residues. The germline V gene encodes CDR1 MGHRA and CDR2 YSYEKL. V shed 1 base and J shed 4 bases, with 10 bases lying between them. The CDR3 loop reads CASSQGFRGTGELFF. CDR3 nucleotide sequence: TGCGCCAGCAGCCAAGGTTTCCGCGGCACCGGGGAGCTGTTTTTT.

The chain joins TRBV5-1 to TRBJ1-4; D is uncertain. Trimming took 3 bases from V and 4 from J, leaving 7 bases between them. CDR1 and CDR2 (germline): SGHRS, YFSETQ. CDR3 length: 13 residues. The CDR3 region has the DNA TGCGCCAGCAGCTCTTCGGTTAATGAAAAACTGTTTTTT. It codes for CASSSSVNEKLFF.

The chain couples TRBV6-4 to TRBJ2-1, with TRBD2 identical over 12 bases. V shed 5 bases and J 4 bases; nucleotides not matched to a gene: 3. The CDR3 consists of 15 residues. Germline V lookup: CDR1 MRHNA, CDR2 SNTAGT. This CDR3 reads CASSLLAGGYNEQFF. CDR3 nucleotide sequence: TGTGCCAGCAGTCTACTAGCGGGGGGATACAATGAGCAGTTCTTC.

J is TRBJ2-1 and V is TRBV2, with a possible D match to TRBD1 (6 bases). The CDR3 length is 13 residues. The germline V gene encodes CDR1 SNHLY and CDR2 FYNNEI. Trimming cost V 7 bases and J 4 bases, with 11 bases left between them. The CDR3 reads CASNQGQYNEQFF. The DNA for the CDR3 is TGTGCCAGCAACCAAGGACAGTACAATGAGCAGTTCTTC.

J is TRBJ2-5 and V is TRBV4-1, with D maybe TRBD2 (6 bases). CDR1 is MGHRA, CDR2 YSYEKL, per germline. The CDR3 has 13 residues. V was pared by 0 bases and J by 4 bases, with 6 bases between. The DNA for the CDR3 is TGCGCCAGCAGCCAAGAGGGGGGAGAGACCCAGTACTTC. Translation: CASSQEGGETQYF.

The J gene is TRBJ2-5, the V gene TRBV7-3; 15 bases are a match to TRBD2. Per the germline V gene, CDR1 is SGHTA and CDR2 is FQGTGA. CDR3 length: 16 amino acids. Germline trimming cut 2 bases from V and 5 bases from J; bases unmatched to any gene: 3. The CDR3 DNA reads TGTGCCAGCAGCTTAGTCGGACTAGCGGGAGGGGAGACCCAGTACTTC. Protein sequence: CASSLVGLAGGETQYF.

The V call is TRBV28, the J call TRBJ1-2, with 7 bases identical to TRBD1. Germline CDR1 MDHEN, CDR2 SYDVKM. With 6 bases clipped from V and 4 bases from J, the junction kept 5 bases outside the gene matches. This CDR3 spans 13 amino acids. CDR3 protein: CASSLGQPYGYTF. The CDR3 DNA reads TGTGCCAGCAGCTTGGGACAGCCCTATGGCTACACCTTC.

The chain has TRBV29-1 and TRBJ2-3; D not resolved. Trimming cost V 0 bases and J 11 bases, with 15 bases left between them. The CDR3 contains 13 residues. The germline CDR1 and CDR2 sequences are SQVTM and ANQGSEA. For the CDR3, the DNA is TGCAGCGTTGAAGATGCCCTATCCGTTTGGCAGTATTTT. Protein sequence: CSVEDALSVWQYF.

The rearrangement links TRBV9 to TRBJ2-3; unclear D gene. V gave up 0 bases and J gave up 4 bases, with 12 bases separating them. The CDR3 has 15 amino acids. CDR1 is SGDLS, CDR2 YYNGEE, per germline. CDR3 sequence: CASSVASSDSDTQYF. CDR3 coding DNA: TGTGCCAGCAGCGTAGCGTCGAGCGATTCAGATACGCAGTATTTT.

V gene TRBV19 combines with J gene TRBJ1-5; D unclear. Germline V CDR1 and CDR2: LNHDA, SQIVND (reference sequence). CDR3 length equals 15 residues. The V gene lost 5 bases and the J gene lost 3 bases, with 14 bases spanning the gap. CDR3 amino acids: CASSPLTPPNQPQHF. For the CDR3, the DNA is TGTGCCAGTAGTCCGCTGACACCCCCCAATCAGCCCCAGCATTTT.

A single count supports this clone. The chain couples TRBV15 to TRBJ2-1; 13 bases are shared with TRBD2. The CDR3 runs 20 residues. J was trimmed by 8 bases and V by 5 bases; bases with no gene match: 21. Germline V gives CDR1 LNHNV, CDR2 YYDKDF (reference sequence). CDR3 coding DNA: TGTGCCACCAGCGGAGGAGGGGTTACTAGCGGGAGGGCACGCGGTGATGAGCAGTTCTTC. Protein sequence: CATSGGGVTSGRARGDEQFF.

This chain joins TRBV5-6 and TRBJ1-2, with D perhaps TRBD1 (6 bases). V dropped 0 bases and J dropped 3 bases, with 18 bases sitting between them. Germline lookup yields CDR1 SGHDT and CDR2 YYEEEE. The CDR3 is 17 residues long. The CDR3 loop reads CASSLEFGQGQDYGYTF. CDR3 DNA: TGTGCCAGCAGCTTGGAATTTGGGCAGGGGCAGGACTATGGCTACACCTTC.

V usage is TRBV29-1 and J usage is TRBJ2-1; 8 bases match TRBD1. V lost 5 bases to trimming and J lost 0 bases; unmatched junction nucleotides: 3. Germline CDR1 is SQVTM and CDR2 is ANQGSEA. The CDR3 runs 14 residues. The CDR3 spells CSVWTGSSYNEQFF. CDR3 bases: TGCAGCGTTTGGACAGGGAGCTCCTACAATGAGCAGTTCTTC.